This T cell receptor (beta chain) was documented in a study of beta chain features in type 1 diabetes. Study context: Healthy donors and patients had similar age, gender and cell yields. Findings and caveats of the study: Type 1 diabetes patients had TCRB CDR3s that were shorter (moderately but significantly so) in all four CD4+ subsets. More deletions and fewer insertions at VDJ junctions were found in patients with type 1 diabetes.

A word on this clone: Antigen: not known.

One heparinised blood draw, averaging roughly 110 mL, came from each donor. cDNA synthesis used the whole RNA isolate, giving expressed TCRB sequences. Some clones are missing from TCRdb's copy, which holds only in-frame ones; the method was immunoSEQ multiplex PCR. The profile shows approximately 18,000 clones, 40% to 60% of them singletons. The TCR sequence derives from a young man in good health. Sequenced material: stem cell memory CD4+ T cells from blood.

CDR3 sequence reads: CASSSKGLAGREETQYF. The CDR3 coding sequence is TGTGCCAGCAGCTCCAAGGGACTAGCAGGGAGGGAAGAGACCCAGTACTTC. The rearrangement links TRBV7-3 to TRBJ2-5; 9 bases match TRBD2. V shed 4 bases, J shed 3 bases, and the junction held 12 bases outside the gene matches. Germline V CDR1 and CDR2: SGHTA, FQGTGA. This CDR3 comprises 17 residues.